This TCR beta chain came from a study of cytomegalovirus exposure and HLA in healthy donors. The donors, nominally healthy at sampling, likely had unrecorded immune exposures. The PCR made use of 60 Vbeta and 13 Jbeta primers. Produced via immunoSEQ multiplex PCR; TCRdb's table is partial and in-frame only. The profile covers roughly 180,000 clones, with about 77% appearing a single time and less than 3.5% taken by the ten largest. Trimming removed 4 bases at V and 4 bases at J, with 16 bases between. The germline gives CDR1 SGHTA, CDR2 FQGNSA. CDR3 length: 15 amino acids. Remarks on this clone: Its antigen remains unknown.

Study-wide results and limits: Presence/absence results assume similar sequencing depth per donor, which may not hold. Later on, an analysis tied approximately 17,000 TCR beta sequences to HLA alleles at 0.05 false discovery rate.

The V call is TRBV7-2, the J call TRBJ1-2; maybe TRBD1 (6 bases). Sequencing was done on a sample of PBMCs. The receptor comes from a female donor in good health and CMV-seronegative. DNA of the CDR3: TGTGCCAGCAGCTCCCGACAGGTGCTTGGCTATGGCTACACCTTC. It encodes CASSSRQVLGYGYTF.